Following are 26 T cell receptor beta chains from one sample sequenced in a study of T cell repertoires in cytomegalovirus infection. One entry per CDR3 protein, called by TCRdb with MiXCR from the reads. The sample consists of approximately 770,000 distinct CDR3 sequences, 25% to 30% of them appearing once. Antigen specificity for these receptors is unknown. This specimen consisted of cultured CD8+ T cells from PBMCs, obtained from culture after CMV antigen stimulation. These receptors were obtained from a human donor in good health (CMV status not recorded). Some clones in this sample may be carry-over from other donors' samples.

Concerning this clonotype: A much larger clone differs from this one at a single base, so this may be a read error. The chain combines TRBV7-6 with TRBJ1-5, with D possibly being TRBD1 (5 bases). V shed 2 bases and J shed 2 bases, with 19 bases lying between them. The CDR3 has 18 amino acids. The germline V gene encodes CDR1 SGHVS and CDR2 FNYEAQ. CDR3 amino acids: CASSLYARGRDGNQPQHF. CDR3 bases: TGTGCCAGCAGCTTATACGCCCGGGGCAGGGACGGCAATCAGCCCCAGCATTTT.

The chain links TRBV28 to TRBJ1-2, with 10 bases aligning to TRBD1. The CDR3 totals 15 residues. Per germline, CDR1 MDHEN and CDR2 SYDVKM. J was trimmed by 4 bases and V by 4 bases; bases with no gene match: 6. The CDR3, as DNA: TGTGCCAGCAGTTCCTGGACAGGGGGGATCTATGGCTACACCTTC. Its translation is CASSSWTGGIYGYTF.

This clonotype has more than one count but fewer than ten. This chain joins TRBV4-1 and TRBJ1-2; possibly TRBD1 for D (6 bases). The germline V and J ends were trimmed by 0 bases and 5 bases, with 10 bases remaining between them. The CDR3 has 14 amino acids. The germline gives CDR1 MGHRA, CDR2 YSYEKL. The DNA of the CDR3 is TGCGCCAGCAGCCAAGAAACAGGGAAGTATGGCTACACCTTC. The encoded protein is CASSQETGKYGYTF.

This clonotype was found a few times. The chain combines TRBV7-9 with TRBJ1-1, with 8 bases identical to TRBD1. Losses at the gene ends were 5 bases for V and 2 bases for J; bases not matched to a gene: 4. CDR3 size: 14 residues. Germline assignment: CDR1 SEHNR and CDR2 FQNEAQ (reference sequence). The CDR3 sequence: CASSRQGSNTEAFF. DNA of the CDR3: TGTGCCAGCAGCAGACAGGGGAGTAACACTGAAGCTTTCTTT. Together with reference TRBV7-9 and TRBJ1-1, the CDR3 gives the full variable domain: DTGVSQNPRHKITKRGQNVTFRCDPISEHNRLYWYRQTLGQGPEFLTYFQNEAQLEKSRLLSDRFSAERPKGSFSTLEIQRTEQGDSAMYLCASSRQGSNTEAFFGQGTRLTVV.

V and J are TRBV6-8 and TRBJ1-1; no firm D call. Germline assignment: CDR1 MNHGY and CDR2 SAAAGT. Trimming removed 0 bases from V and 8 bases from J, with 13 bases in between. The CDR3 runs to 14 residues. The CDR3 reads CASSYSNQGSEAFF. The DNA of the CDR3 is TGTGCCAGCAGTTACTCGAATCAAGGGTCAGAAGCTTTCTTT.

The chain is built from TRBV7-9 and TRBJ1-6; no clear D gene. Per germline, CDR1 SEHNR and CDR2 FQNEAQ (reference sequence). Trimming stripped 4 bases from V and 11 bases from J, with 9 bases between. This CDR3 is built from 12 residues. The chain's CDR3 is CASSSAGTPLHF. The CDR3 nucleotides are TGTGCCAGCAGCTCAGCCGGGACACCCCTCCACTTT.

The chain recombines TRBV12-3 or TRBV12-4 with TRBJ2-4; D gene unclear. The length of the CDR3 is 14 residues. The germline V and J ends were trimmed by 7 bases and 2 bases, with 12 bases remaining between them. CDR3 bases: TGTGCCAGCAATCTACGAGGACCCAAAAACATTCAGTACTTC. Amino acids: CASNLRGPKNIQYF.

This clonotype appeared a few times. The chain uses TRBV4-1 and TRBJ2-2, with D possibly being TRBD2 (6 bases). Deletions cut 0 bases from V and 6 bases from J, with 11 bases between. Per germline, CDR1 MGHRA and CDR2 YSYEKL. The CDR3 extends over 15 amino acids. CDR3 nucleotide sequence: TGCGCCAGCAGCCAAGATAAATGGGGGGCCGGGGAGCTGTTTTTT. Its protein is CASSQDKWGAGELFF.

This clonotype was seen many times. The gene calls are TRBV7-6 and TRBJ2-3, with a tentative D call TRBD1 (6 bases). V shed 4 bases and J shed 5 bases, with 16 bases lying between them. Germline V gene lookup returns CDR1 SGHVS and CDR2 FNYEAQ. The CDR3 has 15 amino acids. CDR3: CASSSWGRKQDTQYF. The CDR3 DNA follows: TGTGCCAGCAGCTCCTGGGGGCGAAAACAAGATACGCAGTATTTT.

A few counts support this clonotype. For the CDR3, the DNA is TGTGCCAGCAGCTTAGAATTACGAGGAATCACAGATACGCAGTATTTT. It translates to CASSLELRGITDTQYF. This chain joins TRBV7-8 and TRBJ2-3; the D is unclear. The V gene's germline CDR1 is SGHVS and CDR2 FQNEAQ. The V and J ends lost 1 base and 2 bases respectively, with 13 bases between them. The CDR3 runs 16 residues.

The table lists this clonotype with a few counts. J is TRBJ1-2 and V is TRBV28; D unclear. The CDR3 is 16 amino acids. Trimming shortened V by 4 bases and J by 0 bases, and 15 bases separated the two germline ends. Per germline, CDR1 MDHEN and CDR2 SYDVKM. This CDR3 reads CASSSVRESPNYGYTF. CDR3 DNA sequence: TGTGCCAGCAGTTCCGTGCGAGAGTCTCCTAACTATGGCTACACCTTC.

At least ten counts were recorded for this clonotype. V is TRBV7-6 and J is TRBJ2-1; TRBD2 matches at 8 bases. Unmatched junction bases numbered 10, after V lost 6 bases and J lost 6 bases. CDR1 and CDR2 (germline): SGHVS, FNYEAQ. This CDR3 spans 15 amino acids. The CDR3, as DNA: TGTGCCAGCAGGATTGATAGCGGGGCTGGCAATGAGCAGTTCTTC. This sequence encodes CASRIDSGAGNEQFF.

Ten or more counts support this clonotype. The chain recombines TRBV7-2 with TRBJ2-5, with D perhaps matching TRBD2 (7 bases). Trimming stripped 2 bases from V and 5 bases from J, with 15 bases between. Looked up from germline, CDR1 is SGHTA and CDR2 is FQGNSA. The length of the CDR3 is 15 residues. CDR3 DNA: TGTGCCAGCAGCTTAATCCCGGGGGGCCAGGAGACCCAGTACTTC. Translating gives CASSLIPGGQETQYF. The whole variable domain, remainder taken from reference TRBV7-2 and TRBJ2-5, is GAGVSQSPSNKVTEKGKDVELRCDPISGHTALYWYRQSLGQGLEFLIYFQGNSAPDKSGLPSDRFSAERTGGSVSTLTIQRTQQEDSAVYLCASSLIPGGQETQYFGPGTRLLVL.

This clonotype is medium-sized in the sample. This chain uses TRBV4-2 with TRBJ2-5, with TRBD1 matching 7 bases. Trimming cost V 3 bases and J 1 base; bases outside gene matches: 8. This CDR3 is 16 amino acids long. CDR1 and CDR2 from the germline V gene are LGHNA and YNFKEQ. As DNA, the CDR3 is TGTGCCAGCAGCCACCCCGGACAGGCCAGCCAAGAGACCCAGTACTTC. Protein product: CASSHPGQASQETQYF.

The V gene is TRBV6-5, the J gene TRBJ2-7; no definite D call. V lost 4 bases and J lost 0, with 7 bases in between. The CDR3 contains 13 residues. Germline V lookup: CDR1 MNHEY, CDR2 SVGAGI. Here the CDR3 reads CASSSDGSYEQYF. Written as DNA, the CDR3 is TGTGCCAGCAGTTCGGACGGCTCCTACGAGCAGTACTTC.

This chain joins TRBV6-5 and TRBJ1-1; no clear D. V was shortened by 0 bases and J by 5 bases, with 10 bases between the two germline ends. Germline V gives CDR1 MNHEY, CDR2 SVGAGI. The length of the CDR3 is 14 residues. In nucleotides, the CDR3 is TGTGCCAGCAGTTACTCTGCGGGCATGACTGAAGCTTTCTTT. Its protein product is CASSYSAGMTEAFF.

V gene TRBV19 combines with J gene TRBJ2-3; 8 bases line up with TRBD2. The CDR3 spans 17 residues. V shed 5 bases and J 8 bases; nucleotides not matched to a gene: 18. The germline CDR1 and CDR2 sequences are LNHDA and SQIVND (reference sequence). The CDR3 loop is CASSQPWVSGAVGTQYF. The CDR3 nucleotides are TGTGCCAGTAGTCAACCCTGGGTTAGCGGGGCGGTAGGTACGCAGTATTTT.

This chain uses TRBV7-2 with TRBJ1-2; 8 bases map to TRBD1. After removal of 5 bases from V and 4 bases from J, the junction contained 6 bases not matched to a gene. The CDR3 sequence is 14 residues long. Germline V gene sequence: CDR1 SGHTA, CDR2 FQGNSA. The DNA of the CDR3 is TGTGCCAGCAGCGTCGGACAGGGCCGCTATGGCTACACCTTC. It translates to CASSVGQGRYGYTF.

A few counts support this clonotype. The V gene is TRBV4-1, the J gene TRBJ1-5, with unresolved D. Germline CDR1 is MGHRA and CDR2 is YSYEKL. The V end lost 0 bases, the J end lost 8 bases, and 11 bases lay between the germline ends. The CDR3 totals 14 residues. CDR3 amino acids: CASSQEKTGEPQHF. For the CDR3, the DNA is TGCGCCAGCAGCCAAGAGAAAACCGGGGAGCCCCAGCATTTT.

This CDR3 reads CASSYGYTF. CDR3 sequence (DNA): TGTGCCAGCAGTTATGGCTACACCTTC. This sequence joins TRBV7-2 and TRBJ1-2; D unresolved. This CDR3 is 9 amino acids long. The V gene lost 6 bases and the J gene lost 5 bases, with 1 base spanning the gap. Germline-derived CDR1 and CDR2 are SGHTA and FQGNSA.

This clonotype was counted many times. The chain combines TRBV7-8 with TRBJ2-3; 7 nucleotides align to TRBD1. CDR3 size: 19 residues. J was trimmed by 0 bases and V by 2 bases; bases with no gene match: 14. Germline-derived CDR1 and CDR2 are SGHVS and FQNEAQ. The CDR3 sequence: CASSLKAGGSRASTDTQYF. The CDR3 nucleotides read TGTGCCAGCAGCTTAAAGGCAGGGGGATCTAGGGCTAGCACAGATACGCAGTATTTT.

The V gene is TRBV4-1, the J gene TRBJ1-1, with 8 bases fitting TRBD1. CDR1 and CDR2 from the germline V gene are MGHRA and YSYEKL. Trimming removed 0 bases from V and 6 bases from J; junction bases left unmatched: 6. This CDR3 region has 15 residues. The CDR3 DNA sequence: TGCGCCAGCAGCCAAGATCGACAGGGGAAGGCTGAAGCTTTCTTT. Translation: CASSQDRQGKAEAFF.

The J gene is TRBJ1-2, the V gene TRBV13, with D possibly TRBD1 on 6 matching bases. The CDR3 consists of 13 residues. V dropped 8 bases and J dropped 10 bases, with 20 bases sitting between them. Germline assignment: CDR1 PRHDT and CDR2 FYEKMQ (reference sequence). As DNA, the CDR3 is TGTGCCAGCTCCAAGGGCAGGGGAGCACCCTACACCTTC. As protein: CASSKGRGAPYTF.

This clonotype was picked up a small number of times. This sequence joins TRBV7-9 and TRBJ2-2, with D tentatively TRBD2 (6 bases). Germline V gene sequence: CDR1 SEHNR, CDR2 FQNEAQ (reference sequence). The CDR3 spans 14 residues. Here the CDR3 DNA reads TGTGCTCCTAGGCGGGACTCGAACACCGGGGAGCTGTTTTTT. Encoded protein: CAPRRDSNTGELFF.

This chain connects TRBV6-5 to TRBJ2-2; D perhaps matches TRBD2 (5 bases). The CDR3 length is 18 residues. The ends were cut back, 0 bases at V and 8 bases at J, with 22 bases in the middle. From germline, CDR1 is MNHEY and CDR2 SVGAGI. For the CDR3, the DNA is TGTGCCAGCAGTTACTCGAATACGGACCGGGTCGGGGTAGGGGAGCTGTTTTTT. Amino acids: CASSYSNTDRVGVGELFF.

This clonotype was found a few times. CDR3 nucleotides: TGTGCCAGCAGTGCGATTAGCGGGGGACAAGAGACCCAGTACTTC. As protein: CASSAISGGQETQYF. This chain links TRBV12-3 or TRBV12-4 with TRBJ2-5, with 9 bases aligning to TRBD2. There are 15 residues in the CDR3. With 5 bases clipped from V and 2 bases from J, the junction kept 6 bases outside the gene matches.